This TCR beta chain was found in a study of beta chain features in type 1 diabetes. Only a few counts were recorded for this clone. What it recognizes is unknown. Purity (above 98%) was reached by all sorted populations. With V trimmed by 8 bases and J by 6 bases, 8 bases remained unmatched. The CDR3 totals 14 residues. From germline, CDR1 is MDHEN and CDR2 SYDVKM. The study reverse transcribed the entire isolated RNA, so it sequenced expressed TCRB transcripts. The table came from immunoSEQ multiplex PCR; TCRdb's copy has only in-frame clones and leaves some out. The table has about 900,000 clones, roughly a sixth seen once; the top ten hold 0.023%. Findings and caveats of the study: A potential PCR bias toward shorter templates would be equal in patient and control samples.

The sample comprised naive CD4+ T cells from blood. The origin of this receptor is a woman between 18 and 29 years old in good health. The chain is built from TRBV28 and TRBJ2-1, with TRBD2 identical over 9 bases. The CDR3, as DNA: TGTGCCAGCCGACTAGCGGACCTCTTCAATGAGCAGTTCTTC. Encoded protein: CASRLADLFNEQFF.